This entry concerns a single T cell receptor beta chain. These data originate in a study of blood T cell repertoires in COVID-19. The participants were between 18 and 89 years old and came from 20 to 30 US areas. Grouping used clinical history reported by participants in a survey and questionnaire. This CDR3 is 13 amino acids long. With 4 bases removed from V and 5 bases from J, the gap between germline ends came to 9 bases. Germline V gene lookup returns CDR1 LNHDA and CDR2 SQIVND (reference sequence). In the source study's methods: Quantification of nucleated cells was approximated via reference gene primer amplification. Libraries were prepared by immunoSEQ multiplex PCR; TCRdb keeps only in-frame clonotypes and omits some of them. The DNA was the basis for D and trimming; V, J and clone size are from that table. The sample has roughly 180,000 clones, over 70% seen once.

The sequencing sample was made of PBMCs or T cells enriched from blood (not recorded which). This TCR was recovered from a woman aged 35 to 49 with acute COVID-19. The V gene is TRBV19, the J gene TRBJ1-5; D might be TRBD1 (5 bases). CDR3 amino acids: CASSNQGYQPQHF. DNA of the CDR3: TGTGCCAGTAGTAACCAGGGATATCAGCCCCAGCATTTT.